These T cell receptor beta chains were read from a single sample in a study of CD8+CD57+ T cells in acquired aplastic anemia. TCRdb reanalysed the reads using MiXCR and keeps one entry per CDR3 protein. The sample has roughly 61,000 distinct CDR3 sequences; approximately 50% are singletons. The specimen was sorted CD4+, CD8+, or CD8+CD57+ T cells (not recorded which) from PBMCs. The receptor set was obtained from a human donor with aplastic anemia. The CDR3 runs from the conserved cysteine through the conserved F or W. The D gene is left open where the match is weak. The size entry is marked missing in some rows and otherwise reads once, few, many or a size class.

D: NA; V: TRBV29-1; J: TRBJ1-1; size: NA; CDR3: CSVEDPAIEAFF; DNA: TGCAGCGTTGAAGATCCCGCGATTGAAGCTTTCTTT
D: NA; V: TRBV9; J: TRBJ1-1; size: NA; CDR3: CASSVLMGGTEAFF; DNA: TGTGCCAGCAGCGTACTAATGGGTGGCACTGAAGCTTTCTTT
D: NA; V: TRBV9; J: TRBJ2-7; size: NA; CDR3: CASSVAPSGVGEQYF; DNA: TGTGCCAGCAGCGTAGCCCCGAGCGGAGTTGGGGAGCAGTACTTC
D: NA; V: TRBV6-1; J: TRBJ1-1; size: many; CDR3: CASSRVDTEAFF; DNA: TGTGCCAGCAGTCGAGTAGACACTGAAGCTTTCTTT
D: NA; V: TRBV15; J: TRBJ1-6; size: few; CDR3: CATSRARGHNSPLHF; DNA: TGTGCCACCAGCAGGGCACGGGGCCATAATTCACCCCTCCACTTT
D: NA; V: TRBV7-9; J: TRBJ2-4; size: NA; CDR3: CASSSSRGIQYF; DNA: TGTGCCAGCAGCTCTAGTAGGGGCATTCAGTACTTC
D: NA; V: TRBV24-1; J: TRBJ1-2; size: NA; CDR3: CATSEPGFYGYTF; DNA: TGTGCCACCAGTGAACCGGGGTTCTATGGCTACACCTTC
D: NA; V: TRBV9; J: TRBJ1-2; size: NA; CDR3: CASSGRDTYF; DNA: TGTGCCAGCAGCGGCCGGGACACCTACTTC
D: TRBD1; V: TRBV7-8; J: TRBJ1-3; size: NA; CDR3: CASSPVGQITGNTIYF; DNA: TGTGCCAGCAGCCCGGTGGGACAGATTACGGGAAACACCATATATTTT
D: NA; V: TRBV7-2; J: TRBJ1-5; size: few; CDR3: CASSHSNQPQHF; DNA: TGTGCCAGCAGCCATAGCAATCAGCCCCAGCATTTT
D: TRBD1; V: TRBV9; J: TRBJ2-3; size: many; CDR3: CASSVVGTGGSDTQYF; DNA: TGTGCCAGCAGCGTAGTAGGGACAGGGGGCTCGGATACGCAGTATTTT
D: NA; V: TRBV7-6; J: TRBJ2-7; size: NA; CDR3: CASSQRAQSSYEQYF; DNA: TGTGCCAGCAGCCAGAGGGCACAGAGCTCCTACGAGCAGTACTTC
D: NA; V: TRBV19; J: TRBJ2-5; size: NA; CDR3: CASSTGVQETQYF; DNA: TGTGCCAGTAGTACGGGGGTTCAAGAGACCCAGTACTTC
D: NA; V: TRBV2; J: TRBJ1-1; size: many; CDR3: CASSGTFDYRNTEAFF; DNA: TGTGCCAGCAGCGGGACCTTTGACTACAGGAACACTGAAGCTTTCTTT
D: TRBD1; V: TRBV15; J: TRBJ1-3; size: NA; CDR3: CATSPNRGQGNTIYF; DNA: TGTGCCACCAGCCCTAACAGGGGGCAAGGAAACACCATATATTTT
D: TRBD2; V: TRBV7-2; J: TRBJ2-7; size: many; CDR3: CASSLALAGGSYEQYF; DNA: TGTGCCAGCAGCTTAGCCTTAGCGGGGGGGTCCTACGAGCAGTACTTC
D: TRBD1; V: TRBV29-1; J: TRBJ1-1; size: NA; CDR3: CSAHEGGDEAFF; DNA: TGCAGCGCCCATGAAGGGGGCGATGAAGCTTTCTTT
D: NA; V: TRBV6-1; J: TRBJ1-6; size: many; CDR3: CASSEEDEDGSSYNSPLHF; DNA: TGTGCCAGCAGTGAAGAGGATGAGGACGGCAGCTCCTATAATTCACCCCTCCACTTT
D: NA; V: TRBV20-1; J: TRBJ2-7; size: NA; CDR3: CSARDAERQYF; DNA: TGCAGTGCTAGAGATGCCGAGCGGCAGTACTTC
D: NA; V: TRBV19; J: TRBJ1-6; size: NA; CDR3: CASSIDEAAYNSPLHF; DNA: TGTGCCAGTAGTATTGATGAGGCTGCCTATAATTCACCCCTCCACTTT